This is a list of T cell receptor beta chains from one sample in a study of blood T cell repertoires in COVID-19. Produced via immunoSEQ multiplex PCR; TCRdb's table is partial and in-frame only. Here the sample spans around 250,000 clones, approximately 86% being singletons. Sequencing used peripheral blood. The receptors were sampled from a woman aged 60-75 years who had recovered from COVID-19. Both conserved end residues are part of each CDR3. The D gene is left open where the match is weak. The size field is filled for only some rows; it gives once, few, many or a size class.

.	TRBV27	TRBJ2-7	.	TGTGCCAGCAGTTTCCAGGCCTCCCTCTACGAGCAGTACTTC	CASSFQASLYEQYF
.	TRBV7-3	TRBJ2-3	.	TGTGCCAGCAGCCATTACGTTTTAGCGGATAGCACAGATACGCAGTATTTT	CASSHYVLADSTDTQYF
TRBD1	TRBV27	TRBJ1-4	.	TGTGCCAGCAGTTTAGTAGGGGGCAATGAAAAACTGTTTTTT	CASSLVGGNEKLFF
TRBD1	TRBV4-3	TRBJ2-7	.	TGCGCCAGCAGTTGGGACAGTAGCTCCTACGAGCAGTACTTC	CASSWDSSSYEQYF
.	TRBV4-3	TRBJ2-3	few	TGCGCCAGCAGCCTTAAAGCGACAGATACGCAGTATTTT	CASSLKATDTQYF
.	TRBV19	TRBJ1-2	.	TGTGCCAGTAGTATAGAGACGGGGTCGGGTGGCTACACCTTC	CASSIETGSGGYTF
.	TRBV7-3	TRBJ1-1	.	TGTGCCAGCAGACCTAACAGGGTTGAAGCTTTCTTT	CASRPNRVEAFF
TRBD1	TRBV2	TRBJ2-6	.	TGTGCCAGCAGGGGGACAGTCTCCCGCAGGTCTGGGGCCAACGTCCTGACTTTC	CASRGTVSRRSGANVLTF
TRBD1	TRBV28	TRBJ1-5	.	TGTGCCAGCAGTTTAGGGACAGGTAGCAATCAGCCCCAGCATTTT	CASSLGTGSNQPQHF
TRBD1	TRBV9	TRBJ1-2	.	TGTGCCAGCAGCGCCGGGGACAGAAGAATCTATGGCTACACCTTC	CASSAGDRRIYGYTF
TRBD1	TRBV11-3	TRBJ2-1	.	TGTGCCAGCAGCTACGGACAGGGCTACAATGAGCAGTTCTTC	CASSYGQGYNEQFF
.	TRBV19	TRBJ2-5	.	TGTGCCAGTAGTACCAACTCAAGACGCGGACAAGAGACCCAGTACTTC	CASSTNSRRGQETQYF
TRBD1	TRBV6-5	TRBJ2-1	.	TGTGCCAGCACTGGGACAGGTTACAATGAGCAGTTCTTC	CASTGTGYNEQFF
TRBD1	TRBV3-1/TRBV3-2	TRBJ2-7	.	TGTGCCAGCGTCTACAGGGGGCACTACGAGCAGTACTTC	CASVYRGHYEQYF
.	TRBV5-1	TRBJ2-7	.	TGCGCCAGCAGCCCGGGGGGCGCCAGCGGAGGCTACGAGCAGTACTTC	CASSPGGASGGYEQYF
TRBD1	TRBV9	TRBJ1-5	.	TGTGCCAGCAGCGTAGGACAGGGCCTGAATCAGCCCCAGCATTTT	CASSVGQGLNQPQHF
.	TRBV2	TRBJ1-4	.	TGTGCCAGCAGTTCCGACGGGGTGGTATCCTCAACTAATGAAAAACTGTTTTTT	CASSSDGVVSSTNEKLFF
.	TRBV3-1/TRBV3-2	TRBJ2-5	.	TGTGCCAGCAGTCGAACAGGTGGTTCGGAGACCCAGTACTTC	CASSRTGGSETQYF
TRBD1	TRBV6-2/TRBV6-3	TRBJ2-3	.	TGTGCCAGCAGTTACTGGGACAGGGTCACAGATACGCAGTATTTT	CASSYWDRVTDTQYF
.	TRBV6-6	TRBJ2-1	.	TGTGCCAGCAGTTACTTCTGGCGGAGGTACAATGAGCAGTTCTTC	CASSYFWRRYNEQFF
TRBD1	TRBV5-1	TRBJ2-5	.	TGCGCCAGCAGCTCATTCTCTGGGACAGGGCCTGAGACCCAGTACTTC	CASSSFSGTGPETQYF
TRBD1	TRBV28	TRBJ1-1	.	TGTGCCAGCAGCCCTCGGGACAGGGCGAGCACTGAAGCTTTCTTT	CASSPRDRASTEAFF
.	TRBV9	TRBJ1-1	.	TGTGCCAGCAGCGGGAGCGGATCTGAAGCTTTCTTT	CASSGSGSEAFF
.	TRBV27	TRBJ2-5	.	TGTGCCAGCAGTTTTGGGGGCAAGGAGACCCAGTACTTC	CASSFGGKETQYF
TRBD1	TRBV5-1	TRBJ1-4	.	TGCGCCAGCAGCCAGGAGACAGGGGGGAATGAAAAACTGTTTTTT	CASSQETGGNEKLFF
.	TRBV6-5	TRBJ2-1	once	TGTGCCAGCAGGGTCCCAGGTTTCCATGAGCAGTTCTTC	CASRVPGFHEQFF
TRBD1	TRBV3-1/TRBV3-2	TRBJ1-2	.	TGTGCCAGCAGCCTCGACAGGGCTGGCTACACCTTC	CASSLDRAGYTF
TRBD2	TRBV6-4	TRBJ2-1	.	TGTGCCAGCAGCGATAGCGGGGGCAGGTACAATGAGCAGTTCTTC	CASSDSGGRYNEQFF